Following are 32 T cell receptor beta chains from one sample sequenced in a study of CD8+CD57+ T cells in acquired aplastic anemia. Researchers used genomic DNA as the template to profile TCR beta VDJ and CDR3. MiXCR was run by TCRdb on the reads, yielding one entry per CDR3 protein. This table holds 200,000 to 250,000 distinct CDR3 sequences, roughly 50% found once. Sequencing was done on patients that had shown CD8+CD57+ cell expansion by flow cytometry. Sequencing used sorted CD4+, CD8+, or CD8+CD57+ T cells (not recorded which) from PBMCs. All receptors derive from a human donor with aplastic anemia.

This clonotype has at least ten counts. The V call is TRBV10-3, the J call TRBJ1-2, with D perhaps TRBD1 (5 bases). CDR3 length: 12 residues. The V gene's germline CDR1 is ENHRY and CDR2 SYGVKD. Trimming removed 4 bases from V and 8 bases from J, with 11 bases in between. DNA for the CDR3: TGTGCCATCAGTGGTGTACAGGACGGCTACACCTTC. Translated, it gives CAISGVQDGYTF.

The V call is TRBV19, the J call TRBJ2-1, with D perhaps being TRBD1 or TRBD2 (6 bases each). The CDR3 sequence is 18 residues long. Germline CDR1 LNHDA, CDR2 SQIVND (reference sequence). Trimming pared 7 bases from V and 9 bases from J, leaving 31 bases between. CDR3 region: CASTPRALGGRIDGEQFF. For the CDR3, the DNA is TGTGCCAGTACCCCCCGTGCCCTAGGGGGGCGCATAGATGGTGAGCAGTTCTTC.

In its sample, this clonotype was seen many times. The chain recombines TRBV7-8 with TRBJ2-7, with D perhaps TRBD1 or TRBD2 (7 bases each). The V and J ends lost 3 bases and 4 bases respectively, with 13 bases between them. Germline V gene sequence: CDR1 SGHVS, CDR2 FQNEAQ. There are 14 residues in the CDR3. In DNA, the CDR3 is TGTGCCAGCAGCTTGGGGAGGGGGCGGTACGAGCAGTACTTC. Translated: CASSLGRGRYEQYF. Together with reference TRBV7-8 and TRBJ2-7, the CDR3 gives the full variable domain: GAGVSQSPRYKVAKRGQDVALRCDPISGHVSLFWYQQALGQGPEFLTYFQNEAQLDKSGLPSDRFFAERPEGSVSTLKIQRTQQEDSAVYLCASSLGRGRYEQYFGPGTRLTVT.

This sequence joins TRBV2 and TRBJ2-7, with unresolved D. The germline gives CDR1 SNHLY, CDR2 FYNNEI. Trimming pared 8 bases from V and 2 bases from J, leaving 16 bases between. The CDR3 sequence is 14 residues long. The CDR3 is CASGSGRFPYEQYF. The CDR3 region has the DNA TGTGCCAGCGGCTCCGGACGCTTCCCCTACGAGCAGTACTTC.

This chain connects TRBV6-5 to TRBJ2-2, with a possible D match to TRBD1 (5 bases). The CDR3 consists of 17 residues. The germline V and J ends were trimmed by 1 base and 6 bases, with 18 bases remaining between them. Germline CDR1 MNHEY, CDR2 SVGAGI. CDR3 coding DNA: TGTGCCAGCAGTTACTTCGCTGGTGGGGCAGGTGCCGGGGAGCTGTTTTTT. It encodes CASSYFAGGAGAGELFF.

This clonotype was observed many times. This rearrangement joins TRBV2 to TRBJ1-1; 7 bases are a match to TRBD1. The CDR3 covers 14 residues. Losses at the gene ends were 3 bases for V and 5 bases for J; bases not matched to a gene: 6. Germline CDR1 SNHLY, CDR2 FYNNEI. CDR3 bases: TGTGCCAGCAGTGAGGAACAGGGGAAGACTGAAGCTTTCTTT. Amino acids: CASSEEQGKTEAFF. The variable domain in full, completed from reference TRBV2 and TRBJ1-1, reads EPEVTQTPSHQVTQMGQEVILRCVPISNHLYFYWYRQILGQKVEFLVSFYNNEISEKSEIFDDQFSVERPDGSNFTLKIRSTKLEDSAMYFCASSEEQGKTEAFFGQGTRLTVV.

This clonotype showed up many times. V gene TRBV10-3 combines with J gene TRBJ2-3; D is unresolved. Trimming cost V 1 base and J 1 base, with 6 bases left between them. CDR3 length equals 14 residues. Germline V CDR1 and CDR2: ENHRY, SYGVKD. This CDR3 reads CAISELVGTDTQYF. The CDR3 DNA is TGTGCCATCAGTGAGTTAGTGGGCACAGATACGCAGTATTTT.

The rearrangement uses TRBV28 and TRBJ2-1; 12 bases align to TRBD2. J gave up 9 bases and V 6 bases, and 6 bases lay outside the gene matches. The CDR3 covers 14 residues. Germline V gene lookup returns CDR1 MDHEN and CDR2 SYDVKM. CDR3 DNA sequence: TGTGCCAGCAGCTCTAGCGGGGGGGCCATTGAGCAGTTCTTC. This gives the protein CASSSSGGAIEQFF. The entire variable domain, with the rest obtained from reference TRBV28 and TRBJ2-1, is as follows: DVKVTQSSRYLVKRTGEKVFLECVQDMDHENMFWYRQDPGLGLRLIYFSYDVKMKEKGDIPEGYSVSREKKERFSLILESASTNQTSMYLCASSSSGGAIEQFFGPGTRLTVL.

In the case of this clonotype: This clone may be a read error of a much larger clone one base away. The chain couples TRBV20-1 to TRBJ2-3; no definite D call. Deletions cut 6 bases from V and 2 bases from J, with 9 bases between. Germline V CDR1 and CDR2: DFQATT, SNEGSKA (reference sequence). The CDR3 has 12 amino acids. CDR3 nucleotides: TGCAGTGCCACCCGGGCCACAGATACGCAGTATTTT. Amino acid sequence: CSATRATDTQYF.

The table lists this clonotype with a few counts. This chain uses TRBV11-2 with TRBJ2-3; TRBD2 matches at 11 bases. This CDR3 comprises 20 residues. Germline trimming cut 1 base from V and 0 bases from J; bases unmatched to any gene: 12. Germline V gives CDR1 SGHAT, CDR2 FQNNGV. The chain's CDR3 is CASSLAVILAGAVSTDTQYF. For the CDR3, the DNA is TGTGCCAGCAGCTTAGCTGTTATACTAGCGGGGGCTGTTAGCACAGATACGCAGTATTTT. Based on the CDR3 plus reference TRBV11-2 and TRBJ2-3, the full variable domain is EAGVAQSPRYKIIEKRQSVAFWCNPISGHATLYWYQQILGQGPKLLIQFQNNGVVDDSQLPKDRFSAERLKGVDSTLKIQPAKLEDSAVYLCASSLAVILAGAVSTDTQYFGPGTRLTVL.

The chain has TRBV5-4 and TRBJ2-2; 10 nucleotides line up with TRBD2. CDR3 length: 16 residues. V trimming: 4 bases; J trimming: 5 bases; junction bases outside the gene matches: 8. The germline gives CDR1 SGHNT, CDR2 YYREEE (reference sequence). The CDR3 coding sequence is TGTGCCAGCAGCCCACGAAGCGGGAGGGGTACCGGGGAGCTGTTTTTT. It specifies CASSPRSGRGTGELFF.

This clonotype was observed many times. The chain recombines TRBV5-4 with TRBJ2-5, with 7 bases matching TRBD1. The CDR3 consists of 13 residues. The V and J ends lost 4 bases and 2 bases, in that order; junction bases with no gene match: 2. CDR1 and CDR2 from the germline V gene are SGHNT and YYREEE (reference sequence). The chain's CDR3 is CASSRTGQETQYF. The CDR3 nucleotides are TGTGCCAGCAGCCGGACAGGTCAAGAGACCCAGTACTTC.

This sequence joins TRBV19 and TRBJ2-7; D may be TRBD1 (7 bases). CDR3 length equals 15 residues. The V gene's germline CDR1 is LNHDA and CDR2 SQIVND (reference sequence). V lost 3 bases and J 3 bases, leaving 15 bases between the germline ends. CDR3 residues: CASSMAGQRVYEQYF. The DNA of the CDR3 is TGTGCCAGTAGTATGGCGGGACAGCGAGTCTACGAGCAGTACTTC.

This chain connects TRBV12-3 or TRBV12-4 to TRBJ1-4, with D possibly being TRBD1 (5 bases). The CDR3 extends over 12 amino acids. The CDR3 is CANNGGDEKLFF. In nucleotides, the CDR3 is TGTGCTAACAACGGGGGGGATGAAAAACTGTTTTTT.

This clonotype was detected many times. V usage is TRBV7-9 and J usage is TRBJ1-2; TRBD1 matches at 7 bases. This CDR3 has 13 amino acids. The ends lost 5 bases at V and 6 bases at J; junction bases unmatched: 6. Germline loops: CDR1 SEHNR, CDR2 FQNEAQ (reference sequence). The CDR3 DNA follows: TGTGCCAGCAGCCCGGGACAGAGGGATGGCTACACCTTC. It encodes CASSPGQRDGYTF.

This chain joins TRBV10-1 and TRBJ2-2; the D gene is possibly TRBD2 (5 bases). The V end lost 3 bases, the J end lost 1 base, and 12 bases lay between the germline ends. The CDR3 is 16 residues long. The V gene's germline CDR1 is WNHNN and CDR2 SYGVQD (reference sequence). The CDR3 bases are TGCGCCAGCAGTGACGGGGAGCTCGGGAACACCGGGGAGCTGTTTTTT. It specifies CASSDGELGNTGELFF.

This clonotype was seen ten or more times. This CDR3 is CAISDPGEENTIYF. CDR3 DNA: TGTGCCATCAGTGATCCAGGGGAGGAAAACACCATATATTTT. This sequence joins TRBV10-3 and TRBJ1-3, with D perhaps matching TRBD1 (6 bases). Trimming took off 3 bases at V and 6 bases at J, with 12 bases between the two ends. The length of the CDR3 is 14 residues. The germline gives CDR1 ENHRY, CDR2 SYGVKD.

J is TRBJ2-1 and V is TRBV20-1, with D possibly matching TRBD1 (5 bases). V was pared by 2 bases and J by 9 bases, with 8 bases between. Looked up from germline, CDR1 is DFQATT and CDR2 is SNEGSKA (reference sequence). The CDR3 is 11 amino acids. CDR3 sequence (DNA): TGCAGTGCTAGACGACAGAGTGAGCAGTTCTTC. This codes for CSARRQSEQFF.

This chain links TRBV5-1 with TRBJ2-7; D gene unclear. The germline V gene encodes CDR1 SGHRS and CDR2 YFSETQ. This CDR3 is built from 12 residues. Deletions cut 5 bases from V and 7 bases from J, with 13 bases between. The CDR3 coding sequence is TGCGCCAGCAGTTTCCCCGGTCAGGAGCAGTACTTC. Encoded protein: CASSFPGQEQYF.

About this clonotype: No conserved phenylalanine or tryptophan ends this CDR3, so it is likely a read error. This sequence joins TRBV24-1 and TRBJ2-1; TRBD2 aligns across 12 bases. With V trimmed by 9 bases and J by 4 bases, 0 bases remained unmatched. There are 13 residues in the CDR3. Germline V gives CDR1 KGHDR, CDR2 SFDVKD. CDR3 loop: CATGTSGYNEQFL. The CDR3 DNA is TGTGCCACCGGGACTAGCGGGTACAATGAGCAGTTCCTC.

The genes are TRBV29-1 and TRBJ2-1, with 9 bases aligning to TRBD1. The length of the CDR3 is 14 residues. J lost 4 bases, V lost 8 bases, and 9 bases had no gene match. Germline-derived CDR1 and CDR2 are SQVTM and ANQGSEA. CDR3 sequence reads: CSSPGTGTYNEQFF. The DNA for the CDR3 is TGCAGCTCCCCCGGGACAGGGACATACAATGAGCAGTTCTTC.

The rearrangement uses TRBV25-1 and TRBJ2-5, with a weak D call TRBD1 (6 bases). Germline values: CDR1 MGHDK, CDR2 SYGVNS. This CDR3 has 16 residues. With 3 bases removed from V and 5 bases from J, the gap between germline ends came to 19 bases. This CDR3 is CASSEAFETGWETQYF. The CDR3 nucleotides read TGTGCCAGCAGTGAGGCTTTCGAGACAGGCTGGGAGACCCAGTACTTC.

The chain couples TRBV15 to TRBJ2-2, with a weak D call TRBD2 (5 bases). Germline lookup yields CDR1 LNHNV and CDR2 YYDKDF (reference sequence). Deletions cut 3 bases from V and 2 bases from J, with 7 bases between. CDR3 size: 14 residues. This CDR3 reads CATSSDYNTGELFF. In DNA, the CDR3 is TGTGCCACCAGCAGCGACTATAACACCGGGGAGCTGTTTTTT. Combining the CDR3 with reference TRBV15 and TRBJ2-2 gives the whole variable domain DAMVIQNPRYQVTQFGKPVTLSCSQTLNHNVMYWYQQKSSQAPKLLFHYYDKDFNNEADTPDNFQSRRPNTSFCFLDIRSPGLGDTAMYLCATSSDYNTGELFFGEGSRLTVL.

The chain carries TRBV12-3 or TRBV12-4 and TRBJ2-2, with TRBD2 identical over 12 bases. V lost 7 bases, J lost 6 bases, and 9 bases stayed unmatched. The CDR3 has 16 residues. The CDR3 loop is CASTLAGGADAGELFF. The CDR3 bases are TGTGCCAGCACCCTAGCGGGGGGGGCGGACGCCGGGGAGCTGTTTTTT.

This clonotype was seen many times. The chain has TRBV10-3 and TRBJ1-1, with D uncertain. V was clipped by 2 bases and J by 0 bases, with 7 bases between them. This CDR3 has 14 amino acids. The V gene's germline CDR1 is ENHRY and CDR2 SYGVKD. This CDR3 reads CAISEDGLNTEAFF. CDR3 in DNA: TGTGCCATCAGTGAGGACGGACTGAACACTGAAGCTTTCTTT.

The J gene is TRBJ2-5, the V gene TRBV7-9, with TRBD1 matching 7 bases. The V segment lost 3 bases and the J segment 2 bases; nucleotides outside the gene matches: 3. The CDR3 sequence is 14 residues long. Germline V gives CDR1 SEHNR, CDR2 FQNEAQ (reference sequence). CDR3 loop: CASSFVTGQETQYF. The CDR3 DNA sequence: TGTGCCAGCAGCTTCGTGACAGGGCAAGAGACCCAGTACTTC.

A remark on this clonotype: One junction end does not reproduce the germline sequence, and a read error may be involved. The J gene is TRBJ1-1, the V gene TRBV5-1; D unresolved. Per the germline V gene, CDR1 is SGHRS and CDR2 is YFSETQ. This CDR3 spans 14 amino acids. CDR3 residues: CASSLAALGTEAFF. In nucleotides, the CDR3 is TGTGCCAGCAGCTTGGCGGCCCTGGGGACTGAAGCTTTCTTT. The variable domain in full, completed from reference TRBV5-1 and TRBJ1-1, reads KAGVTQTPRYLIKTRGQQVTLSCSPISGHRSVSWYQQTPGQGLQFLFEYFSETQRNKGNFPGRFSGRQFSNSRSEMNVSTLELGDSALYLCASSLAALGTEAFFGQGTRLTVV.

V is TRBV6-1 and J is TRBJ1-6; maybe TRBD1 (5 bases). V shed 2 bases and J shed 4 bases, with 18 bases lying between them. CDR1 and CDR2 (germline): MNHNS, SASEGT. This CDR3 has 18 amino acids. The CDR3 DNA follows: TGTGCCAGCAGTGAATGGGGGAAGCCCTCCCTATATAATTCACCCCTCCACTTT. Amino acids: CASSEWGKPSLYNSPLHF.

This sequence joins TRBV19 and TRBJ1-5; D is ambiguous. Trimming left V 5 bases short and J 7 bases short, with 12 bases between. The CDR3 sequence is 13 residues long. Germline V gene data show CDR1 as LNHDA and CDR2 as SQIVND (reference sequence). The CDR3 reads CASSRAPRQPQHF. CDR3 sequence (DNA): TGTGCCAGTAGTCGCGCCCCCAGGCAGCCCCAGCATTTT.

This clonotype occurred a few times. The chain links TRBV9 to TRBJ2-5; D possibly corresponds to TRBD2 (6 bases). Germline loops: CDR1 SGDLS, CDR2 YYNGEE. Deletions cut 1 base from V and 5 bases from J, with 12 bases between. CDR3 length: 14 amino acids. CDR3 sequence reads: CASSVNSGRETQYF. The CDR3 DNA reads as TGTGCCAGCAGCGTAAACAGTGGGAGGGAGACCCAGTACTTC.

The CDR3 here is CASSAYTDTQYF. CDR3 sequence (DNA): TGTGCCAGCAGCGCCTACACAGATACGCAGTATTTT. V is TRBV12-5 and J is TRBJ2-3, with D unresolved. This CDR3 is built from 12 residues. CDR1 and CDR2 (germline): LGHNT, FRNRAP.

The chain uses TRBV20-1 and TRBJ1-6; D not resolved. The CDR3 is 15 amino acids. Trimming took 0 bases from V and 4 from J, leaving 10 bases between them. CDR1 and CDR2 (germline): DFQATT, SNEGSKA (reference sequence). The DNA of the CDR3 is TGCAGTGCTAGAGATGGGGAAAGTTATAATTCACCCCTCCACTTT. As protein: CSARDGESYNSPLHF.